What follows is one T cell receptor beta chain and its context. This receptor's antigen is unknown. No much larger clone exists at a distance of one base, and base qualities are not known. CDR1 and CDR2 are read off the germline V gene as SGHTS and YDEGEE. The CDR3 runs 13 amino acids, cysteine and phenylalanine included. The CDR3 DNA has 39 bases and is translated from base 1. V has 7 bases trimmed and J has 3 bases trimmed; junction bases matching no gene number 6. Libraries were prepared through the immunoSEQ multiplex PCR assay. For the multiplex PCR, a mixture combining 60 forward primers for TCR Vbeta segments and 13 reverse primers for TCR Jbeta segments was used. The CDR3 region of rearranged TCR beta genes was amplified from genomic DNA with a multiplex PCR assay. The amplified TCR beta libraries were sequenced on the Illumina HiSeq System as 87-base-pair reads. The authors' analysis ran thus. In a later analysis, tens of millions of unique TCR beta chains were counted across the roughly 610 repertoires, and approximately 11 million of these chains were shared by at least two donors. A nearest-neighbor algorithm error-corrected the raw reads and collapsed the reads into unique sequences, merging closely related sequences to remove PCR and sequencing errors. V, D and J gene segments were assigned by aligning CDR3 sequences to IMGT reference sequences. For a sequence to be retained, a match of at least six nucleotides to both a V gene segment and a J gene segment was required. Rearrangements were called productive when the CDR3 lacked stop codons and stayed in frame with V and J; all others were non-productive. CDR3 was defined by IMGT convention, running from the second conserved V-encoded cysteine to the conserved J-encoded phenylalanine. The earlier analysis of approximately 500 of the donors excluded sequences that lacked an unambiguous match to a single V gene segment. In an earlier analysis of a few hundred of the donors, V segments were called functional above 56.7% productive rearrangements and were called segregating when the between-donor standard deviation exceeded 5%. A statistical classification framework was built to diagnose cytomegalovirus status from the catalog of TCR beta chain sequences. V and J gene assignment, in a later analysis, came from comparing TCR nucleotide sequences with IMGT/GENE-DB human TR gene sequences. The TCRdist pipeline was used in a later analysis to assign CDR3 sequences and most-parsimonious VDJ recombination scenarios. In a later analysis, each TCR beta chain was defined by its CDR3 amino acid sequence together with its V-gene family, and reads lacking a unique V-gene family were excluded. To address suspected cross-contamination and a sequencing artifact, a later analysis removed roughly 640 highly shared, low-generation-probability nucleotide sequences. In a later analysis, a clonal expansion index for each public chain was calculated from normalized within-repertoire ranks of inferred template counts. In a later analysis, generation probabilities were computed with a VDJ recombination model fitted to out-of-frame rearrangements, and the resulting probabilities were checked against IGoR. Hypergeometric tests were used in a later analysis to score TCR-TCR, TCR-HLA and TCR-CMV co-occurrence, with a repertoire-size bias correction applied to the TCR pairs. A later analysis estimated false discovery rates by permuting HLA or CMV assignments 20 times. In a later analysis, co-occurring TCRs were grouped with DBSCAN, and TCRdist sequence similarity was added when clustering was performed within HLA-allele-positive subsets. For co-occurrence clustering, repertoires with fewer than 30,000 or more than 120,000 public chains were excluded, along with five or six repertoires with anomalous nucleotide sharing. Imported from immuneACCESS, the table was reduced by TCRdb to in-frame sequences with V and J called. These copies leave out some clones; in studies compared against another copy, an unresolved V gene accounts for under half, and the cause of the remainder is not known. Clonal size and the V and J genes are those of that table, whereas D and trimming came from the DNA. Across this sample there are about 140,000 clones, with roughly 80% seen only once. Over 3% of the sample is held by the ten biggest clonotypes.

The cohort comprised fewer than 700 healthy bone marrow donors. At the time of sampling, all cohort members were nominally healthy, though unrecorded immune exposures were likely present. The donor was CMV seronegative and was included in the group of approximately 350 seronegative cohort members. Every donor gave a peripheral blood sample, and the peripheral blood mononuclear cells from that sample were used for TCR beta sequencing. Genomic DNA was extracted from the blood cell samples with the Qiagen DNeasy Blood Extraction Kit. This specimen belongs to a study of cytomegalovirus exposure and HLA in healthy donors (dated 2017 in TCRdb). Notes on the research overall: According to an earlier analysis of several hundred of the donors, 150 million to 200 million T cells yielded over 90 million unique TCR beta sequences and about 300 Gb of sequence data. Using immunosequencing, the study profiled T cell repertoires from approximately 700 subjects and related those repertoires to cytomegalovirus serostatus. Genome-wide SNP genotypes for about three fifths of the roughly 670 donors were used in a later genetic analysis, which treated that subset as a discovery cohort. Several DR-DQ haplotypes were treated as single units for association and clustering because of strong linkage in the cohort. The aim of the study was to test whether cataloging public T cell receptors could identify signatures of past pathogen exposure. Every repertoire in the discovery cohort had been generated on one and the same sequencing platform. In the later analysis, no new phenotypic data were used to find candidate immune exposures; instead, reliance was placed on TCR beta sequences and their occurrence across donors. An earlier analysis of some 500 of the donors applied high-throughput TCR beta sequencing to assess whether each TCR beta V gene segment acted as functional or pseudogenic. An early release that covered some 640 HLA-typed donors contained about 300 gigabases of sequencing data and roughly 84 million unique TCR sequences. To predict cytomegalovirus infection status, the study combined high-throughput TCR immunosequencing, statistical association of individual TCRs with disease status, and machine learning. A later analysis re-analyzed previously published TCR beta repertoires from approximately 670 donors and added high-resolution HLA genotyping to study TCR occurrence patterns. The number of donors typed differed by locus, with about 629-630 for A, B, C, DRB1 and DQB1, 522 for DQA1, 606 for DPA1, and over 400 for DPB1. Among the roughly 400 genotyped donors, around 79% belonged to the genetic ancestry cluster associated with self-reported Caucasian donors. Along with the roughly 670-subject first cohort, a separate validation cohort of 120 different subjects was used. Donor age, sex, ethnicity and CMV serostatus were compiled together with the repertoire data. On average, around 240,000 unique TCR beta nucleotide sequences were sequenced per donor among 398 genotyped donors of the cohort, with 15% to 20% of those sequences being non-productive. Class I and class II HLA loci were covered by the typing at four-digit resolution.

Overall results and qualifications from the work: Strong co-occurrence of HLA alleles, especially DR and DQ, made assigning TCR associations to individual alleles difficult. At a false discovery rate of 0.05, a later analysis linked around 15,000 TCR beta sequences to specific HLA alleles. Because counts were too low, some 17 rarely observed V segments, including chromosome 9 orphons, were excluded from the earlier analysis of about 500 of the donors. In an earlier analysis of some 500 of the donors, most TCR beta V segments appeared in productive rearrangements about 87% or about 30% of the time, broadly matching IMGT annotations. Some IMGT-functional V segments, including TRBV6-2 and TRBV6-3, could not be told apart with the 87-base-pair reads, so those segments were excluded. According to a later analysis, most CMV-associated TCR beta chains appeared to be HLA-restricted, and the HLA associations seemed to be driven largely by CMV exposure. The study gave a list of 150 to 200 TCR beta chains associated with cytomegalovirus. While some public TCRs were present in many individuals, most TCR sequences turned up only very rarely across donors. Presence/absence analyses assumed roughly uniform sequencing depth across donors, an assumption that may not hold. A cluster of highly shared sequence variants was judged likely to represent a technical artifact of the sequencing pipeline. In vitro tests confirmed that a few of the cytomegalovirus-associated TCR beta chains recognize cytomegalovirus antigens. In this cohort, only TCR beta chains were sequenced, and detectable features were limited by the absence of alpha or paired-chain data. Several of the top co-occurrence clusters appeared to be linked to parvovirus B19, influenza, CMV and Epstein-Barr virus, according to a later analysis. It was suggested by the authors that the approach could potentially be generalized to other disease states and immunological phenotypes. HLA typing was unavailable for some donors at each locus, so association tests used only the typed subset. Cytomegalovirus status was reported to be diagnosed by the classifier with high specificity and sensitivity in both the original and validation cohorts. A further reported finding was that TCR beta sequences accurately predicted the HLA-A and HLA-B alleles for most subjects in the first cohort. In a later analysis, the rate of TCR association differed among HLA loci, with DRB1 alleles having the most associated TCRs and HLA-C alleles having the fewest. A later analysis found that HLA-associated TCR beta chains were more clonally expanded and had lower generation probabilities than equally common non-associated chains. Linkage disequilibrium might explain the correlated functional status among segregating V segments, but an unknown experimental factor could not be ruled out. For the cohort, immune exposure information was limited to CMV serostatus. According to a later genetic analysis, donors in an Asian-associated ancestry cluster had fewer N-insertions in productive TCRs than the approximately 700-donor mean. An association between a missense DCLRE1C variant and V-gene and J-gene trimming of TCR beta chains was found in a later genetic analysis and replicated in an independent cohort.

The specimen sequenced was PBMCs. The receptor's source is a man in his forties in good health and CMV-seronegative. This chain joins TRBV5-8 to TRBJ1-2, and 7 junction bases match TRBD1. The nucleotide sequence reads as follows: TGTGCCAGCGGATGGGACAGAGACTATGGCTACACCTTC. It encodes CASGWDRDYGYTF.